This entry is about one T cell receptor (beta chain). Its specific antigen is unknown. Base qualities are not recorded, but no much larger clone differs from it by a single base. V and J lose 7 bases and 3 bases, and a span of 17 bases separates them. Including the terminal cysteine and phenylalanine, the CDR3 comprises 15 residues. The CDR3 DNA has 45 bases and is translated from base 1. CDR1 MNHEY and CDR2 SVGAGI were looked up in the germline V gene. Libraries were built with the immunoSEQ multiplex PCR assay. TCRdb took this table from immuneACCESS and kept in-frame rearrangements with V and J called. Such tables lack part of the clones; where checked against another copy, unresolved V genes explain under half of the gap, and the rest is unexplained. This sample has roughly 58,000 clones in its table, and 90% to 96% of those were observed once. Around 0.078% of the sample is in the top ten clones.

These data are taken from a study of T cells after somatic rescue of genetic block (dated by TCRdb to the early 2020s). In terms of the full investigation: What the study looked at was long-term robustness, specifically in a T-cell system that came about through somatic rescue of a genetic block in T-cell development.

Input material: peripheral blood mononuclear cells (PBMCs). The sequence joins TRBV6-5 to TRBJ2-3; the D segment could be TRBD2, given 5 matching bases. This receptor was obtained from a child less than two years old. At the DNA level, the sequence is TGTGCCAGCACCAAACGGGGTAGCGTAACAGATACGCAGTATTTT. Its product reads: CASTKRGSVTDTQYF.